A single count supports the clone carrying this T cell receptor beta chain. Germline is not matched at one junction end, which may reflect a read error. The CDR3 has 14 amino acids. Germline values: CDR1 LNHNV, CDR2 YYDKDF (reference sequence). The data were taken from a study of technical replicates of blood from a handful of donors. Method: immunoSEQ multiplex PCR; TCRdb's copy keeps in-frame clones and lacks some. This table holds more than 65,000 clones, 90% to 97% found once. This rearrangement joins TRBV15 to TRBJ2-1, with 10 bases that match TRBD2. The specimen sequenced was T cells isolated from PBMCs. The origin of this receptor is a human donor in good health. The CDR3, as DNA: TGTGCCACCAGCGAACTAGCGGGATACAGTGAGCAGTTCTTC. Translating it yields CATSELAGYSEQFF.